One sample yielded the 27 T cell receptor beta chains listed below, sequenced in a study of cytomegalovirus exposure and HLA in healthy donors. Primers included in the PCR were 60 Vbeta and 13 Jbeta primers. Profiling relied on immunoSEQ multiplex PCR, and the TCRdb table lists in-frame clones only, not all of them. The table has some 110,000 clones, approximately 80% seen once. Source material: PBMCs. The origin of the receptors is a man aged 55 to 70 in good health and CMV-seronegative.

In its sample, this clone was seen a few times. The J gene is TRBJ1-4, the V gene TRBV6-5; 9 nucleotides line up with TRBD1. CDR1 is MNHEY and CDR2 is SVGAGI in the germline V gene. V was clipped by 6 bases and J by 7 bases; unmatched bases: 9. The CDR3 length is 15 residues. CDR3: CASRRKQGAIEKLFF. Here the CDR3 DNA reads TGTGCCAGCAGGAGAAAACAGGGGGCAATTGAAAAACTGTTTTTT.

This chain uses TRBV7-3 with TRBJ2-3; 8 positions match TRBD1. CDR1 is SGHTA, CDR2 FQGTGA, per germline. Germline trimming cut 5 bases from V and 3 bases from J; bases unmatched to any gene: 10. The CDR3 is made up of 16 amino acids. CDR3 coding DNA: TGTGCCAGCAGCAGACAGGGGACCCAGGGAACAGATACGCAGTATTTT. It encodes CASSRQGTQGTDTQYF. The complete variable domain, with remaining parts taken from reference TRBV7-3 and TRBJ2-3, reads GAGVSQTPSNKVTEKGKYVELRCDPISGHTALYWYRQSLGQGPEFLIYFQGTGAADDSGLPNDRFFAVRPEGSVSTLKIQRTERGDSAVYLCASSRQGTQGTDTQYFGPGTRLTVL.

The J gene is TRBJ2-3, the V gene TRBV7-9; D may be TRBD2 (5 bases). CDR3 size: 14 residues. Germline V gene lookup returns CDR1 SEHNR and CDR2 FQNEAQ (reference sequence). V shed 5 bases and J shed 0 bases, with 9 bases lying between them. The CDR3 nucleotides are TGTGCCAGCAGCCCTAGCAGCAGCACAGATACGCAGTATTTT. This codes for CASSPSSSTDTQYF. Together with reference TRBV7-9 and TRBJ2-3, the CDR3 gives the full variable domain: DTGVSQNPRHKITKRGQNVTFRCDPISEHNRLYWYRQTLGQGPEFLTYFQNEAQLEKSRLLSDRFSAERPKGSFSTLEIQRTEQGDSAMYLCASSPSSSTDTQYFGPGTRLTVL.

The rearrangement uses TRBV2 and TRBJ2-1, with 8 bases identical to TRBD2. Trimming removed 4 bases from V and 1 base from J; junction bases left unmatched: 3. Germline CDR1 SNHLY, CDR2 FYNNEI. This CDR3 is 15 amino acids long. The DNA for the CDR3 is TGTGCCAGCAGTGTGAAGCGGGGGTCCTACAATGAGCAGTTCTTC. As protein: CASSVKRGSYNEQFF.

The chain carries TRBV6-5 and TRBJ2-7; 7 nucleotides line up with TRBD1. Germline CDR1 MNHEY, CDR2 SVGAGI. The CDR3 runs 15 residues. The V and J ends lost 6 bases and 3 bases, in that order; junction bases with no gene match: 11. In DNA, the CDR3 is TGTGCCAGCAGACTAACAGGGGACCCCAACTACGAGCAGTACTTC. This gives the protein CASRLTGDPNYEQYF.

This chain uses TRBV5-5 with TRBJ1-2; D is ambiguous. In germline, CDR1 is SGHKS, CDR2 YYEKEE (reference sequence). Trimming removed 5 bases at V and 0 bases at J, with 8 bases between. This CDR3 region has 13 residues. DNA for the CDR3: TGTGCCAGCAGTTTAACATCTAACTATGGCTACACCTTC. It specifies CASSLTSNYGYTF.

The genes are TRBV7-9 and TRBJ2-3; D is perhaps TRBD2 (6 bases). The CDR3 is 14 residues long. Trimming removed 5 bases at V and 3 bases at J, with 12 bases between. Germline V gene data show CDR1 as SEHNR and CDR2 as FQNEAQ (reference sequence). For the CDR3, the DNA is TGTGCCAGCAGCCCGCGGGGAGGAACAGATACGCAGTATTTT. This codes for CASSPRGGTDTQYF.

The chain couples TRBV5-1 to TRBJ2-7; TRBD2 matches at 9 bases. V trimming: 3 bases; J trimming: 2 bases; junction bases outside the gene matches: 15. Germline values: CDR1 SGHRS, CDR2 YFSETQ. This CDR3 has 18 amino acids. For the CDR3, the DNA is TGCGCCAGCAGCTCGACCCCGCAAGCGGGGGGCCTAACCTACGAGCAGTACTTC. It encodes CASSSTPQAGGLTYEQYF.

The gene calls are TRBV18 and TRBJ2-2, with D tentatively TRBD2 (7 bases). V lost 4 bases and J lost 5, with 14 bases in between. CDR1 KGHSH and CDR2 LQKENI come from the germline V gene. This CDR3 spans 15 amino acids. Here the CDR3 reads CASSRSGGRTGELFF. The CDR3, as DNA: TGTGCCAGCTCACGTTCGGGGGGCCGGACCGGGGAGCTGTTTTTT.

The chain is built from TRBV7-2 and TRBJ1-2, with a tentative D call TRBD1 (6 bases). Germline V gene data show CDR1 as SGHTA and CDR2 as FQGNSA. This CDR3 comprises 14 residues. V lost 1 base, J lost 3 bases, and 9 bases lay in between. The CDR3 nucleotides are TGTGCCAGCAGCTTAGGAGGGGGGGACTATGGCTACACCTTC. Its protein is CASSLGGGDYGYTF.

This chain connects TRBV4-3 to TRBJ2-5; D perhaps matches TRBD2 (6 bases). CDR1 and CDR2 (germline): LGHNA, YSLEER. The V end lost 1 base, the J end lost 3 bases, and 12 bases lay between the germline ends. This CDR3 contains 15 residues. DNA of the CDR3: TGCGCCAGCAGCCAAGCTCCGGGACTGGAAGAGACCCAGTACTTC. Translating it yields CASSQAPGLEETQYF.

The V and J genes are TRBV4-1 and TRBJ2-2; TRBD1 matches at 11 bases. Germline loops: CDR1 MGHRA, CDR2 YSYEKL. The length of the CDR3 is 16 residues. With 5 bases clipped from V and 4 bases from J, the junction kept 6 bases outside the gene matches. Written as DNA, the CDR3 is TGCGCCAGCAGCTACTCCGGGACAGGGGGCACCGGGGAGCTGTTTTTT. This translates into CASSYSGTGGTGELFF.

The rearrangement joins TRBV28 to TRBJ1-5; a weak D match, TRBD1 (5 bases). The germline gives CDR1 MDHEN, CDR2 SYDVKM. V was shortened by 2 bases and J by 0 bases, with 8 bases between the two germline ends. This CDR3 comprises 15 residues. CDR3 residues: CASSLLRASNQPQHF. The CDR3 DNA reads TGTGCCAGCAGTTTACTCAGGGCTAGCAATCAGCCCCAGCATTTT.

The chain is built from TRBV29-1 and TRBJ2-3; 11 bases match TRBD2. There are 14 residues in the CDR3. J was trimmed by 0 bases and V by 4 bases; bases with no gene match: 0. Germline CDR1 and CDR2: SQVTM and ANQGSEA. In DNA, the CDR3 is TGCAGCGTTGCTAGCGGGGGGAGCACAGATACGCAGTATTTT. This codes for CSVASGGSTDTQYF.

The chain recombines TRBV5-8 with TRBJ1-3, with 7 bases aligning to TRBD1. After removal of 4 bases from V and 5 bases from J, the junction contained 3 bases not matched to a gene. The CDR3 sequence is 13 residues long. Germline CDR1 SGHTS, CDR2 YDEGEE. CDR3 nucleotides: TGTGCCAGCAGCGCGGGACAGAGAAACACCATATATTTT. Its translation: CASSAGQRNTIYF.

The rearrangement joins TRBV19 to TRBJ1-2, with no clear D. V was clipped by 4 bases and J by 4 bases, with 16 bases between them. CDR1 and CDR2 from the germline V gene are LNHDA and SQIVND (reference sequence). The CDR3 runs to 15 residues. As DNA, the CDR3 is TGTGCCAGTAGTAATTTGGGAGGACGGGCCTATGGCTACACCTTC. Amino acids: CASSNLGGRAYGYTF.

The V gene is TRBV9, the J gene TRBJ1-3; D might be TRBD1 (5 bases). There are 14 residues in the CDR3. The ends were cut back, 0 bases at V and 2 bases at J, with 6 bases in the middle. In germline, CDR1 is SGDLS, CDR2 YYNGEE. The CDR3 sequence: CASSVVGAGNTIYF. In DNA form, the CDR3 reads TGTGCCAGCAGCGTAGTAGGGGCTGGAAACACCATATATTTT.

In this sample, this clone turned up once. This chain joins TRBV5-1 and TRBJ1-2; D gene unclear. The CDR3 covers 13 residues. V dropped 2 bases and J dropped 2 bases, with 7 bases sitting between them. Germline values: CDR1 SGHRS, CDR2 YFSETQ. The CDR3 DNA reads TGCGCCAGCAGCTTTGACACAAACTATGGCTACACCTTC. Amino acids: CASSFDTNYGYTF.

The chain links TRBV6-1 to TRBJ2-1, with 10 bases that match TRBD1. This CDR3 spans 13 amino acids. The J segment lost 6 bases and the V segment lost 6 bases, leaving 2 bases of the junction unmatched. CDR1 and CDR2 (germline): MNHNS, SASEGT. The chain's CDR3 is CASRRDRGNEQFF. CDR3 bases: TGTGCCAGCAGAAGGGACAGGGGCAATGAGCAGTTCTTC.

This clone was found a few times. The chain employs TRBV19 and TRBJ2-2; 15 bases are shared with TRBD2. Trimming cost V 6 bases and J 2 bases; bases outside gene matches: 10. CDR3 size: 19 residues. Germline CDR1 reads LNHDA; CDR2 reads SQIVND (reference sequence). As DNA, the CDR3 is TGTGCCAGTAGCCCCGGACTAGCGGGGGGGCGGGGAAACACCGGGGAGCTGTTTTTT. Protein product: CASSPGLAGGRGNTGELFF.

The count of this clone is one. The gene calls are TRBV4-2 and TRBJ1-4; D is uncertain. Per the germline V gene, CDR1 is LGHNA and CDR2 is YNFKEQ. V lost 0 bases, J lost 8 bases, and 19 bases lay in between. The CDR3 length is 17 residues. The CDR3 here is CASSQDAVGGEREKLFF. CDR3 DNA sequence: TGTGCCAGCAGCCAAGATGCGGTCGGCGGAGAAAGGGAAAAACTGTTTTTT.

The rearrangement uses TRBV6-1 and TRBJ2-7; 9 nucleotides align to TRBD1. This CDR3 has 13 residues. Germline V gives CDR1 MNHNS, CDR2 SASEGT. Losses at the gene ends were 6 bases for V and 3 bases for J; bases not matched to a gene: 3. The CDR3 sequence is CASRMTGGYEQYF. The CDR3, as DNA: TGTGCCAGCAGGATGACAGGGGGCTACGAGCAGTACTTC.

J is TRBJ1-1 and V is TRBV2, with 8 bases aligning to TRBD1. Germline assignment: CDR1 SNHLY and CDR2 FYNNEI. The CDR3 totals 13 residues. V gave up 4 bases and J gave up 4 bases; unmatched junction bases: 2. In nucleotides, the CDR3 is TGTGCCAGCAGTGCACAGGGGGGCACTGAAGCTTTCTTT. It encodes CASSAQGGTEAFF.

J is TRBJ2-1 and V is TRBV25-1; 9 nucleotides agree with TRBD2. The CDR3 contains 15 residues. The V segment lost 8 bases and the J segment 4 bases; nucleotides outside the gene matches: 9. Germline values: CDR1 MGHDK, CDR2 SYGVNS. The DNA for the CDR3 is TGTGCCAGCGGGACGAGCGGGGGGAGGTACAATGAGCAGTTCTTC. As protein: CASGTSGGRYNEQFF.

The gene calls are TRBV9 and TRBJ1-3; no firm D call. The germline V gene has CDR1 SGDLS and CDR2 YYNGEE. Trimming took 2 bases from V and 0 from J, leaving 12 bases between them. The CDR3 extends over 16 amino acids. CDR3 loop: CASSVGARFSGNTIYF. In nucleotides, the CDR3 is TGTGCCAGCAGCGTCGGTGCGAGATTCTCTGGAAACACCATATATTTT.

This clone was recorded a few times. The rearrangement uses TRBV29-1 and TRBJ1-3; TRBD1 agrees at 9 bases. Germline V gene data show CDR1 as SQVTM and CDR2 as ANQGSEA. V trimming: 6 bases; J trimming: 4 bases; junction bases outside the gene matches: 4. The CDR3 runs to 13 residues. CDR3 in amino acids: CSVRTGDGNTIYF. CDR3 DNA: TGCAGCGTGAGGACAGGGGACGGAAACACCATATATTTT.

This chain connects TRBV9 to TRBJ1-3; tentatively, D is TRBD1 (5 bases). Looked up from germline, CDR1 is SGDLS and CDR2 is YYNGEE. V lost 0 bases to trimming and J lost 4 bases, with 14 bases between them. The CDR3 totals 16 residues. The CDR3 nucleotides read TGTGCCAGCAGCGTAGAAGGCAGGGCTATCGGAAACACCATATATTTT. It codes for CASSVEGRAIGNTIYF.